This TCR beta chain was recorded in a study of regulatory T cells in long-lasting Graves disease. Germline V gives CDR1 MDHEN, CDR2 SYDVKM. This CDR3 contains 15 residues. Losses at the gene ends were 6 bases for V and 1 base for J; bases not matched to a gene: 6. Time point specified: newly diagnosed GD, antithyroid drugs for less than 3 months. PBMC RNA served as the TCR library source. To make TCR beta libraries, researchers used iRepertoire HTBI primers and Arm-PCR of CDR3 regions. MiXCR was run by TCRdb on the multiplex PCR reads, yielding one entry per CDR3 protein. The sample shows fewer than 450,000 distinct CDR3 sequences, approximately 15% of them seen only once. These same records also appear under a second study, on T cells in Graves' hyperthyroidism and ophthalmopathy. Turning to that study: An absence of ophthalmopathy progression within 18 months meant stable Graves' hyperthyroidism.

The sequences come from peripheral blood mononuclear cells (PBMCs), collected at new diagnosis, from a patient treated with antithyroid drugs. The sequence came from a woman in her 40s with Graves disease. The V gene is TRBV28, the J gene TRBJ2-1, with 7 bases lining up with TRBD1. DNA of the CDR3: TGTGCCAGCAGGGAGACAGGGTCATCCTACAATGAGCAGTTCTTC. Encoded protein: CASRETGSSYNEQFF.